These 29 T cell receptor beta chains were all obtained from the same sample, sequenced in a study of T-cell reconstitution after alpha-beta-depleted transplantation in children. Unique molecular identifiers were built into the TCRbeta library. Each CDR3 protein is one row after TCRdb ran MiXCR on the PCR reads. The profile shows about 200,000 distinct CDR3 sequences, about 6% of them singletons. The specimen was PBMCs, collected before TCRalphabeta/CD19-depleted stem cell transplant. Receptors originate from a girl under three years old with combined immunodeficiency, due to receive a stem cell transplant.

In its sample, this clonotype was seen a few times. V usage is TRBV9 and J usage is TRBJ2-1; TRBD2 matches 8 bases. The CDR3 is made up of 17 amino acids. The germline V gene encodes CDR1 SGDLS and CDR2 YYNGEE. V shed 1 base and J 0 bases; nucleotides not matched to a gene: 6. The CDR3 sequence: CASSVRLALSSYNEQFF. The CDR3 DNA sequence: TGTGCCAGCAGCGTAAGACTAGCGCTTAGCTCCTACAATGAGCAGTTCTTC.

This clonotype has ten or more counts. The chain joins TRBV15 to TRBJ2-2; D gene ambiguous. Germline CDR1 is LNHNV and CDR2 is YYDKDF (reference sequence). Trimming pared 0 bases from V and 5 bases from J, leaving 7 bases between. The CDR3 contains 14 residues. Here the CDR3 DNA reads TGTGCCACCAGCAGAGAAACAGAGACCGGGGAGCTGTTTTTT. Its translation: CATSRETETGELFF.

The table lists this clonotype with many counts. This sequence joins TRBV20-1 and TRBJ2-7; D not resolved. CDR3 length equals 11 residues. Germline assignment: CDR1 DFQATT and CDR2 SNEGSKA (reference sequence). V was cut by 6 bases and J by 3 bases, with 9 bases left in between. The CDR3: CSATWNYEQYF. The CDR3 coding sequence is TGCAGTGCGACGTGGAACTACGAGCAGTACTTC.

There are many counts of this clonotype. The genes are TRBV5-1 and TRBJ2-7, with 9 bases lining up with TRBD1. The CDR3 spans 14 residues. CDR1 is SGHRS and CDR2 is YFSETQ in the germline V gene. With 8 bases clipped from V and 0 bases from J, the junction kept 6 bases outside the gene matches. The CDR3 sequence: CASGQGPSSYEQYF. For the CDR3, the DNA is TGCGCCAGTGGACAGGGGCCGTCCTCCTACGAGCAGTACTTC.

This clonotype was seen many times. The rearrangement links TRBV30 to TRBJ2-2, with 8 bases aligning to TRBD2. Germline CDR1 is GTSNPN and CDR2 is SVGIG (reference sequence). This CDR3 comprises 19 residues. J lost 0 bases, V lost 5 bases, and 17 bases had no gene match. The CDR3 sequence is CAWRMWRGDFLANTGELFF. The CDR3 coding sequence is TGTGCCTGGCGGATGTGGCGGGGGGACTTTCTCGCGAACACCGGGGAGCTGTTTTTT.

In this sample, this clonotype turned up many times. V is TRBV7-3 and J is TRBJ2-1; TRBD2 matches at 11 bases. Trimming at V came to 3 bases and at J to 4 bases, leaving 5 bases not matched to a gene. The CDR3 is made up of 16 amino acids. The germline V gene has CDR1 SGHTA and CDR2 FQGTGA. Here the CDR3 DNA reads TGTGCCAGCAGCTTGCTAGCGGGGGGCATATACAATGAGCAGTTCTTC. Encoded protein: CASSLLAGGIYNEQFF.

This clonotype has a count of ten or more. This sequence joins TRBV12-3 or TRBV12-4 and TRBJ1-2, with 8 bases aligning to TRBD1. The CDR3 contains 14 residues. The junction had 5 bases not matched to a gene; V was cut back by 4 bases and J by 4 bases. CDR3 loop: CASSSSRGLYGYTF. The CDR3 region has the DNA TGTGCCAGCAGTTCTTCCAGGGGGCTCTATGGCTACACCTTC.

This clonotype appeared many times. J is TRBJ1-1 and V is TRBV20-1, with D possibly matching TRBD1 (5 bases). CDR1 and CDR2 from the germline V gene are DFQATT and SNEGSKA (reference sequence). The CDR3 is 12 residues long. V lost 3 bases and J lost 4, with 9 bases in between. The CDR3 DNA reads TGCAGTGCTAGTCGGACACCCACTGAAGCTTTCTTT. The encoded protein is CSASRTPTEAFF.

This clonotype was seen more than once but under ten times. The chain is built from TRBV21-1 and TRBJ2-5; the D call TRBD2 from the table was never checked on the DNA. TRBV21-1 is flagged as a pseudogene. The CDR3 consists of 17 residues. The CDR3, as DNA: TGTGCCAGCAGCTCCCGAGGGAAGCGGGAGTCGGGGGAGACCCAGTACTTC. This encodes CASSSRGKRESGETQYF.

This clonotype was observed at least ten times. V gene TRBV9 combines with J gene TRBJ2-6; 9 bases align to TRBD1. The J segment lost 0 bases and the V segment lost 3 bases, leaving 10 bases of the junction unmatched. The germline gives CDR1 SGDLS, CDR2 YYNGEE. The CDR3 is 19 amino acids. CDR3 DNA: TGTGCCAGCAGCGCTCGTCCGGGACAGGGCTACTCTGGGGCCAACGTCCTGACTTTC. Translation: CASSARPGQGYSGANVLTF.

This clonotype occurred many times. J is TRBJ2-5 and V is TRBV10-3; D is perhaps TRBD1 (6 bases). The CDR3 is made up of 14 amino acids. Germline CDR1 reads ENHRY; CDR2 reads SYGVKD. V was clipped by 5 bases and J by 4 bases, with 14 bases between them. This CDR3 reads CAISHGQKRETQYF. For the CDR3, the DNA is TGTGCCATCAGTCATGGACAGAAGAGAGAGACCCAGTACTTC.

This clonotype was observed many times. V usage is TRBV29-1 and J usage is TRBJ2-7; a weak D match, TRBD2 (6 bases). The CDR3 has 13 residues. Germline V CDR1 and CDR2: SQVTM, ANQGSEA. CDR3 coding DNA: TGCAACGTGACGAGCGGGTTTAGGTCCGAGCAGTACTTC. Translation: CNVTSGFRSEQYF.

There are many counts of this clonotype. The chain has TRBV20-1 and TRBJ2-4, with D perhaps matching TRBD1 or TRBD2 (5 bases each). The germline gives CDR1 DFQATT, CDR2 SNEGSKA (reference sequence). The V end was cut by 0 bases, the J end by 0 bases, with 15 bases between. The CDR3 has 17 residues. This chain's CDR3 is CSARDFIIGTAKNIQYF. The CDR3 nucleotides read TGCAGTGCTAGAGATTTCATAATAGGGACAGCCAAAAACATTCAGTACTTC.

This clonotype came up many times. V is TRBV7-3 and J is TRBJ2-3; 7 nucleotides align to TRBD2. Germline V gene sequence: CDR1 SGHTA, CDR2 FQGTGA. This CDR3 spans 16 amino acids. The ends lost 2 bases at V and 1 base at J; junction bases unmatched: 6. Here the CDR3 DNA reads TGTGCCAGCAGCTTATATGGGGGGGAGGGCACAGATACGCAGTATTTT. Residues: CASSLYGGEGTDTQYF. Together with reference TRBV7-3 and TRBJ2-3, the CDR3 gives the full variable domain: GAGVSQTPSNKVTEKGKYVELRCDPISGHTALYWYRQSLGQGPEFLIYFQGTGAADDSGLPNDRFFAVRPEGSVSTLKIQRTERGDSAVYLCASSLYGGEGTDTQYFGPGTRLTVL.

This clonotype was observed a handful of times. The V and J genes are TRBV4-2 and TRBJ1-5, with 7 bases lining up with TRBD1. Germline CDR1 reads LGHNA; CDR2 reads YNFKEQ. This CDR3 has 16 residues. After removal of 8 bases from V and 1 base from J, the junction contained 11 bases not matched to a gene. As DNA, the CDR3 is TGTGCCAGCGGCCCAGGGGGGCAGGGGAGCAATCAGCCCCAGCATTTT. Residues: CASGPGGQGSNQPQHF.

This clonotype was recorded many times. CDR3 bases: TGTGCCAGCAGTTTGGCGGGAGGACCCTACAATGAGCAGTTCTTC. Its protein is CASSLAGGPYNEQFF. The chain employs TRBV12-3 or TRBV12-4 and TRBJ2-1, with TRBD2 matching over 8 bases. V lost 3 bases and J lost 2; bases outside the gene matches: 3. CDR3 length equals 15 residues.

This clonotype was seen at least ten times. The V and J genes are TRBV7-2 and TRBJ2-4, with 7 positions matching TRBD1. V was pared by 6 bases and J by 3 bases, with 5 bases of the junction left unmatched. This CDR3 is built from 14 residues. Germline loops: CDR1 SGHTA, CDR2 FQGNSA. DNA for the CDR3: TGTGCCAGCAGTAACAGGGGAAGCAAAAACATTCAGTACTTC. Translated, it gives CASSNRGSKNIQYF.

This clonotype has ten or more counts. The chain recombines TRBV6-2 or TRBV6-3 with TRBJ2-1; perhaps TRBD2 as D (6 bases). Germline V gene lookup returns CDR1 MNHEY and CDR2 SVGEGT. With 1 base removed from V and 4 bases from J, the gap between germline ends came to 14 bases. The CDR3 sequence is 16 residues long. CDR3 in DNA: TGTGCCAGCAGTTACTTGAGTAGCGGTTTTTACAATGAGCAGTTCTTC. Protein: CASSYLSSGFYNEQFF.

There are many counts of this clonotype. Here the CDR3 DNA reads TGTGCCAGCAGTGAGGTTATCGTCGCCTACAATGAGCAGTTCTTC. Its translation is CASSEVIVAYNEQFF. This rearrangement joins TRBV12-3 or TRBV12-4 to TRBJ2-1; no firm D call. V gave up 5 bases and J gave up 2 bases, with 13 bases separating them. The CDR3 has 15 residues.

This clonotype occurred many times. The chain has TRBV13 and TRBJ2-1, with 7 positions matching TRBD1. Germline V gene sequence: CDR1 PRHDT, CDR2 FYEKMQ (reference sequence). With V trimmed by 4 bases and J by 4 bases, 10 bases remained unmatched. The CDR3 loop spans 16 amino acids. CDR3 amino acids: CASSSATGDSYNEQFF. For the CDR3, the DNA is TGTGCCAGCAGCTCCGCCACCGGGGACAGTTACAATGAGCAGTTCTTC. The full variable domain, completed using reference TRBV13 and TRBJ2-1, is AAGVIQSPRHLIKEKRETATLKCYPIPRHDTVYWYQQGPGQDPQFLISFYEKMQSDKGSIPDRFSAQQFSDYHSELNMSSLELGDSALYFCASSSATGDSYNEQFFGPGTRLTVL.

This clonotype occurred many times. The V call is TRBV5-5, the J call TRBJ1-2; D gene unclear. Germline V CDR1 and CDR2: SGHKS, YYEKEE (reference sequence). The CDR3 extends over 15 amino acids. V gave up 0 bases and J gave up 0 bases, with 9 bases separating them. The CDR3: CASSLGTVANYGYTF. The DNA of the CDR3 is TGTGCCAGCAGCTTGGGTACGGTAGCTAACTATGGCTACACCTTC.

Note on this clonotype: This may come from a read error, since a much larger clone is one base off. It is likely a read error, because the conserved phenylalanine at the end of the CDR3 is missing. The chain has TRBV7-9 and TRBJ1-1; D not certain. Deletions cut 3 bases from V and 6 bases from J, with 5 bases between. Germline V CDR1 and CDR2: SEHNR, FQNEAQ (reference sequence). This CDR3 spans 11 amino acids. The CDR3 here is CASSFSAEAFS. CDR3 DNA: TGTGCCAGCAGCTTTAGTGCTGAAGCTTTCTCT.

This clonotype occurred many times. This chain uses TRBV20-1 with TRBJ2-2; D remains unclear. Trimming pared 1 base from V and 0 bases from J, leaving 9 bases between. Germline V gene data show CDR1 as DFQATT and CDR2 as SNEGSKA (reference sequence). The CDR3 totals 15 residues. The chain's CDR3 is CSARVPLANTGELFF. CDR3 coding DNA: TGCAGTGCTAGAGTACCCCTAGCGAACACCGGGGAGCTGTTTTTT.

This clonotype was observed many times. The chain couples TRBV29-1 to TRBJ1-4, with TRBD1 matching over 7 bases. Germline CDR1 reads SQVTM; CDR2 reads ANQGSEA. The length of the CDR3 is 14 residues. V shed 4 bases and J 2 bases; nucleotides not matched to a gene: 4. CDR3 in DNA: TGCAGCGTTGTGGGGACAGACACTAATGAAAAACTGTTTTTT. Translation: CSVVGTDTNEKLFF.

This clonotype came up many times. The chain has TRBV9 and TRBJ1-6; D is ambiguous. Trimming left V 1 base short and J 7 bases short, with 9 bases between. From germline, CDR1 is SGDLS and CDR2 YYNGEE. The CDR3 has 14 amino acids. The CDR3 region has the DNA TGTGCCAGCAGCGTATGGGTCAAAAATTCACCCCTCCACTTT. Protein sequence: CASSVWVKNSPLHF.

This clonotype was seen ten or more times. The chain links TRBV7-2 to TRBJ2-5; D uncertain. Germline CDR1 reads SGHTA; CDR2 reads FQGNSA. V was trimmed by 4 bases and J by 0 bases, leaving 24 bases between them. CDR3 size: 19 residues. The CDR3 is CASSSEFMWVPSYQETQYF. The CDR3 nucleotides are TGTGCCAGCAGCTCGGAGTTCATGTGGGTCCCCTCCTACCAAGAGACCCAGTACTTC.

This clonotype was counted only a few times. The rearrangement uses TRBV3-1 and TRBJ2-7; 9 bases match TRBD2. CDR1 is LGHDT and CDR2 is YNNKEL in the germline V gene (reference sequence). V shed 5 bases and J 6 bases; nucleotides not matched to a gene: 5. The CDR3 contains 13 residues. The CDR3 loop is CASSGGTSSEQYF. CDR3 in DNA: TGTGCCAGCAGCGGCGGGACTAGCTCCGAGCAGTACTTC.

This clonotype was counted ten times or more. The chain recombines TRBV29-1 with TRBJ2-3, with TRBD1 as a possible D gene (6 bases). Deletions cut 4 bases from V and 4 bases from J, with 12 bases between. Germline lookup yields CDR1 SQVTM and CDR2 ANQGSEA. The CDR3 consists of 13 residues. The CDR3 region has the DNA TGCAGCGTTGTACAGGGAGCGGCAGATACGCAGTATTTT. Translating it yields CSVVQGAADTQYF.

This clonotype was detected many times. The rearrangement joins TRBV29-1 to TRBJ2-7, with D maybe TRBD2 (5 bases). The germline V gene encodes CDR1 SQVTM and CDR2 ANQGSEA. CDR3 size: 13 residues. V was pared by 6 bases and J by 2 bases, with 14 bases between. CDR3 residues: CSVSLTRAYEQYF. The CDR3 region has the DNA TGCAGCGTCTCACTTACTAGGGCCTACGAGCAGTACTTC.